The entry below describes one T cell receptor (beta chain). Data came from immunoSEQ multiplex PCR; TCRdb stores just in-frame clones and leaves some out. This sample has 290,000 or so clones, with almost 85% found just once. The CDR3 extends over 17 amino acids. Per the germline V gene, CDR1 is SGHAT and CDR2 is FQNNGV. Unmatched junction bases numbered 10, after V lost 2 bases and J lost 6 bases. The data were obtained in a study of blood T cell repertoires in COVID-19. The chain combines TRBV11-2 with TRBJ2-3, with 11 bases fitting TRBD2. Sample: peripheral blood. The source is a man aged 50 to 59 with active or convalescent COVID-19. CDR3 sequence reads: CASSLKGASGRLDTQYF. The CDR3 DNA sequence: TGTGCCAGCAGCTTAAAGGGGGCTAGCGGGAGGTTGGATACGCAGTATTTT.